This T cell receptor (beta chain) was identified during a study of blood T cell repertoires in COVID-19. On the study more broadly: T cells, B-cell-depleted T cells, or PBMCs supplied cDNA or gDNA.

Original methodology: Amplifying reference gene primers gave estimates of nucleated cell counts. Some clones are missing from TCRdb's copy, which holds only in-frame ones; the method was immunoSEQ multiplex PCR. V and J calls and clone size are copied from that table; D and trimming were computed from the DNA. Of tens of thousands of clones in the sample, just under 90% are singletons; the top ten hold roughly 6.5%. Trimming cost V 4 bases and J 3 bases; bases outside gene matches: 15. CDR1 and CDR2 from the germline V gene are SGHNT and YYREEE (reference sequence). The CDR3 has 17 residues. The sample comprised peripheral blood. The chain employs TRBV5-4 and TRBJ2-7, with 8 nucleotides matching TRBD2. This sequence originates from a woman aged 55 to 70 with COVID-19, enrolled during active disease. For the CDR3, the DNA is TGTGCCAGCAGCCCTTCAAGTGGCGGGGGGAAACACTACGAGCAGTACTTC. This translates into CASSPSSGGGKHYEQYF. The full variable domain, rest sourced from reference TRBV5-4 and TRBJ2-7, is ETGVTQSPTHLIKTRGQQVTLRCSSQSGHNTVSWYQQALGQGPQFIFQYYREEENGRGNFPPRFSGLQFPNYSSELNVNALELDDSALYLCASSPSSGGGKHYEQYFGPGTRLTVT.